This T cell receptor beta chain came from a study of T cells in Graves' hyperthyroidism and ophthalmopathy (dated by TCRdb to between 2017 and 2020). Notes on the research overall: Peripheral blood samples were taken at the time of initial diagnosis, prior to any treatment. To identify TCR V-J signatures that set the groups apart, the researchers used a discovery cohort of 90 to 100 patients, made up of approximately 43 with Graves' ophthalmopathy and 57 with stable Graves' hyperthyroidism. Whether ophthalmopathy could be predicted prospectively was tested in an independent validation cohort made up of under 20 hyperthyroidism patients plus 17 patients who later progressed to ophthalmopathy. The 80 to 100 discovery patients were randomly divided into training and test sets at a 7:3 ratio. In addition, the study compared T-cell repertoires in thyroid tissue and in blood from roughly 6 Graves' hyperthyroidism patients. Following sampling, methimazole starting at 30 mg daily was given to hyperthyroidism patients, and high-dose intravenous methylprednisolone was given to ophthalmopathy patients. The paper describes TCR Vbeta CDR3 sequencing of around 140 peripheral blood samples, made up of roughly 40 ophthalmopathy patients, over 70 hyperthyroidism patients and 17 progressor patients.

Ophthalmopathy patients had moderately to severely active disease, Clinical Activity Score of at least 3, NOSPECS grade of at least 4, and duration under 3 months. Patients with uncontrolled infections, other autoimmune diseases, pregnancy or lactation were excluded. Clinical symptoms, serum thyroxine and TRAb, thyroid ultrasound, and orbital computed tomography formed the basis for the diagnoses. Ficoll-Paque density gradient centrifugation was used to isolate PBMCs from approximately 10 ml of fresh peripheral blood. Total RNA was extracted with Trizol reagent, and quality was checked on an Agilent 2100 Bioanalyzer. Here is what the overall study found, with its caveats: No statistical method was used to fix the sample size in advance, and group allocation was not hidden from the investigators. Most expanded thyroid clonotypes (frequency above 0.001) were also detected in blood, a finding suggesting that blood repertoires may reflect thyroid immune responses. A 13 V-J signature model separated ophthalmopathy from stable hyperthyroidism, with around 90% sensitivity and roughly 84% specificity in cross-validation and 80%/75% in testing. In validation, the model predicted progression to ophthalmopathy with over 60% sensitivity and less than 80% specificity, a median of roughly seven months before onset.

On this clonotype: It lacks a known antigen. Per-nucleotide qualities are absent, and no much larger clonotype sits a single base away.

The CDR3 runs 17 amino acids, cysteine and phenylalanine included. Only the CDR3 DNA is retained, 51 bases long and in frame from the first base. CDR1 and CDR2, looked up from the germline V gene, are MDHEN and SYDVKM. V loses 4 bases, J loses 4 bases, and the germline ends lie 20 bases apart. The TCR beta CDR3 regions were amplified from RNA transcripts. The first round of RT-PCR for the TCR CDR3 was performed with the HTBI primer set and the Qiagen OneStep RT-PCR kit. Libraries were constructed in a second round of multiplex PCR, after which size selection and purification were carried out. Libraries were sequenced paired-end with 100 bp reads on an Illumina HiSeq2000. The source study handled its data this way. SOAPnuke was used to process the raw data, removing reads that contained adapters or uncalled bases, had a mean Phred below 15, or lacked an exact match to the constant primer or identifier. High-quality paired reads were merged using COPE v1.2.5, and each unique nucleotide sequence was defined as a clonotype. Clonotypes were aligned to IMGT TRBV, TRBD and TRBJ reference segments using MiTCR v1.1. The analysis included only V-J combinations with a frequency above 0.0001, which together covered 99.2% of the repertoires. A TCS score was defined as the ratio of F50 (clonal expansion) to E x V (chaos), with BLOSUM62-based TCRdist applied between CDR3 peptides within each V-J. Welch's t-statistics and random forest reduced 500 to 650 V-J features to some 14, which were used in a naive Bayes classifier (R e1071). TCRdb reran the public reads through fastp at Q25 and MiXCR, keeping productive beta chains. Each entry is one CDR3 protein sequence, shown with its most common DNA and genes. The authors' filters were not applied to this entry. This sample is represented by around 600,000 distinct CDR3 sequences; over 12% of them were singletons. Roughly 7.7% of the sample belongs to the ten largest clones.

Recombination connected TRBV28 to TRBJ1-3, with TRBD1 tentatively as D gene (6 bases match). This receptor was taken from a woman in her late teens or twenties with Graves' ophthalmopathy. Sequenced material: blood. Here is the DNA: TGTGCCAGCAGTTCCCTTCTCGACAGGCAGGCGGGAAACACCATATATTTT. Its protein is CASSSLLDRQAGNTIYF. Outside the CDR3, residues come from the reference TRBV28 and TRBJ1-3 proteins, so the full variable domain is: DVKVTQSSRYLVKRTGEKVFLECVQDMDHENMFWYRQDPGLGLRLIYFSYDVKMKEKGDIPEGYSVSREKKERFSLILESASTNQTSMYLCASSSLLDRQAGNTIYFGEGSWLTVV.